The source of this T cell receptor beta chain is a study of graft-versus-host responses after intestinal transplantation. In the study overall: Recipients received multivisceral, liver-intestinal, or isolated intestinal transplants. Study conclusions and caveats: Researchers found peak circulating GvH clone levels linked to early post-transplant HvG declines. High graft-versus-host to host-versus-graft clonal ratios were seen in allografts of patients with graft-donor T cell macrochimerism. Recipient-marrow GvH clones were detected, some having first appeared in ileum or blood.

Of note for this clone: Its specificity is unknown.

Only in-frame clones appear in the TCRdb table, and some are missing; sequencing was by immunoSEQ multiplex PCR. The sample holds approximately 89,000 clones, about nine tenths seen once. Germline CDR1 and CDR2: LNHDA and SQIVND (reference sequence). There are 11 residues in the CDR3. The V end lost 6 bases, the J end lost 8 bases, and 7 bases lay between the germline ends. J is TRBJ1-4 and V is TRBV19; D uncertain. Sequenced here: PBMCs, sampled 450 to 480 days after intestinal transplant. This clonotype was sampled from a human patient who received an intestinal transplant, so some T cells may come from the graft donor. Written as DNA, the CDR3 is TGTGCCAGTAGCGTGACAGAAAAACTGTTTTTT. Protein: CASSVTEKLFF.